This TCR beta chain originates from a study of OX40 agonist ivuxolimab in advanced cancers. Looking at the study overall: Patients' therapy was ivuxolimab, an antibody that acts as an agonist of OX40 (CD134).

The method was immunoSEQ multiplex PCR; TCRdb's version includes in-frame clones alone and lacks a portion of them. Of 65,000 to 95,000 clones in the sample, approximately 88% are singletons; the top ten hold approximately 9.1%. Points on this clone: Its matching antigen is unknown.

The study's findings and limits: Partial responders at 0.1-3.0 mg/kg showed near-lowest clonal expansion. Doses of 0.1 to 3.0 mg/kg were accompanied by clonal expansion of CD4+ and CD8+ blood T cells by week 6. The authors did not determine the antigen specificity of the expanded peripheral T cells.

Trimming removed 4 bases from V and 3 bases from J; junction bases left unmatched: 3. CDR1 is SGHRS and CDR2 is YFSETQ in the germline V gene. The CDR3 is 15 amino acids. This rearrangement joins TRBV5-1 to TRBJ1-3; 11 bases align to TRBD1. This sequence was found in an adult with an advanced solid tumor such as melanoma, head and neck, liver or kidney cancer. This specimen was CD4+ or CD8+ T cells sorted from blood, taken in a trial of the OX40 agonist ivuxolimab. The CDR3 region has the DNA TGCGCCAGCAGCCTAGGGACAGGGGGTGGAAACACCATATATTTT. Residues: CASSLGTGGGNTIYF.